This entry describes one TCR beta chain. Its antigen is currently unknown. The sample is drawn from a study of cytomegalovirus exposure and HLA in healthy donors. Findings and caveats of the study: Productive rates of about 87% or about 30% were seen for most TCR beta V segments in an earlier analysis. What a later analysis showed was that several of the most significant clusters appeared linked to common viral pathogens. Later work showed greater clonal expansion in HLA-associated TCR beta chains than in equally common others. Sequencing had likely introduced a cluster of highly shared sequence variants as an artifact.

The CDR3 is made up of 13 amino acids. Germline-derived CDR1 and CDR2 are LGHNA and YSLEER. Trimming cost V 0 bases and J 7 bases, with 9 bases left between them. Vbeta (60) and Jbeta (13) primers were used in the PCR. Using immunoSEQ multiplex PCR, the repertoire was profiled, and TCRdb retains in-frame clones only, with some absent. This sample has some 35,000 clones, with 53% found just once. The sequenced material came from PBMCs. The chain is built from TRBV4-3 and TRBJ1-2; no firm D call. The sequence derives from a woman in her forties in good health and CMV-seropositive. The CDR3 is CASSQDRGGGYTF. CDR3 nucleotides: TGCGCCAGCAGCCAAGATCGGGGAGGTGGCTACACCTTC.